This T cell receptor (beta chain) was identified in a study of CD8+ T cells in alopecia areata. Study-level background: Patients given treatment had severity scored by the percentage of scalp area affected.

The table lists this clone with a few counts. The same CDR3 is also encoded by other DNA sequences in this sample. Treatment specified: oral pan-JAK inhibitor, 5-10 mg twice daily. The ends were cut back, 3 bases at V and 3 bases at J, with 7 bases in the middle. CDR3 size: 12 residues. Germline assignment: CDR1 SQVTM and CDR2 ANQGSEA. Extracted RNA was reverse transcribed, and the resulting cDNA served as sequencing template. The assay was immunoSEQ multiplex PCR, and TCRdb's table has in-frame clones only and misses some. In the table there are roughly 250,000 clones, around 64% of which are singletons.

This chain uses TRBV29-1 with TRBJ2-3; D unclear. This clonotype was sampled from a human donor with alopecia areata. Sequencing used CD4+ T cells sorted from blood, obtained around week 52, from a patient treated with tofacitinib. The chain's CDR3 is CSVEGQTDTQYF. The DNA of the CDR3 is TGCAGCGTTGAGGGTCAGACAGATACGCAGTATTTT.